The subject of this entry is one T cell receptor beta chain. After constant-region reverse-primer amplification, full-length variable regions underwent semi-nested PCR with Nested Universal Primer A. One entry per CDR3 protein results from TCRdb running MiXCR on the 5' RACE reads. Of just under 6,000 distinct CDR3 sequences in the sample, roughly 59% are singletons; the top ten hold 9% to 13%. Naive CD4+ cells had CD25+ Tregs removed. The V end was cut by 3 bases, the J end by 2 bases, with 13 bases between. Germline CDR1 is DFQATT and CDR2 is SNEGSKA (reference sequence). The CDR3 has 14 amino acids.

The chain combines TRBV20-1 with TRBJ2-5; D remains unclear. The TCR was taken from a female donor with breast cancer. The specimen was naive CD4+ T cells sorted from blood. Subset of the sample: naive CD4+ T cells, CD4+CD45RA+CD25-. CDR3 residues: CSASRASRQETQYF. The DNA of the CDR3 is TGCAGTGCTAGCCGAGCTAGTCGTCAAGAGACCCAGTACTTC.